This TCR beta chain was captured in a study of Ad26.COV2.S vaccination and SARS-CoV-2 variants. Study information: Each vaccinee took Ad26.COV2.S intramuscularly, once or twice 56 days apart.

Repertoires were generated with immunoSEQ multiplex PCR, while TCRdb's copy carries only in-frame clones and drops some. This sample has about 400,000 clones; 85% to 90% occur once, and the top ten carry less than 4%. Treatment given: roughly 19 received Ad26.COV2.S at low or high dose, single or two shots; roughly five received placebo; per-sample allocation not given. After the first vaccine or placebo injection, samples were drawn on day 63. This Boston cohort included adults aged 18-55 years. In germline, CDR1 is LGHNA, CDR2 YNFKEQ. Trimming pared 7 bases from V and 4 bases from J, leaving 23 bases between. The CDR3 has 17 residues.

This sequence originates from a person aged 18-60 years who received the Ad26.COV2.S COVID-19 vaccine or a placebo. The sample was peripheral blood, taken in a trial of Ad26.COV2.S vaccine versus placebo. V is TRBV4-2 and J is TRBJ2-1; perhaps D is TRBD1 or TRBD2 (6 bases each). For the CDR3, the DNA is TGTGCCAGCACTCCCCAGGAGGGGGACTTCGTATACAATGAGCAGTTCTTC. Its translation is CASTPQEGDFVYNEQFF.